The 19 T cell receptor beta chains reported below all come from one sample, sequenced in a study of response to subunit inactivated influenza vaccine. TCRdb itself ran the RT-PCR reads through MiXCR, one entry per CDR3 protein. The sample consists of roughly 520,000 distinct CDR3 sequences, around 25% of them appearing once. This specimen consisted of CD4+ T cells sorted from PBMCs, obtained roughly 5 days after vaccination. The receptors stem from a man in his fifties or sixties who received an inactivated influenza vaccine.

The sample holds a few counts of this clonotype. The genes are TRBV24-1 and TRBJ2-5, with 9 bases that match TRBD1. Germline CDR1 is KGHDR and CDR2 is SFDVKD. This CDR3 comprises 14 residues. With V trimmed by 5 bases and J by 5 bases, 5 bases remained unmatched. The CDR3 here is CATSGDRVLETQYF. The DNA for the CDR3 is TGTGCCACCAGTGGGGACAGGGTTTTGGAGACCCAGTACTTC.

V is TRBV20-1 and J is TRBJ2-3, with D possibly matching TRBD1 (6 bases). The germline gives CDR1 DFQATT, CDR2 SNEGSKA (reference sequence). The CDR3 covers 15 residues. V was pared by 6 bases and J by 0 bases, with 16 bases between. Here the CDR3 DNA reads TGCAGTGCCAGGGGTGGTAGCCAGAGCACAGATACGCAGTATTTT. Encoded protein: CSARGGSQSTDTQYF.

This clonotype has a handful of counts. The V gene is TRBV2, the J gene TRBJ1-3; D is possibly TRBD1 (6 bases). Per germline, CDR1 SNHLY and CDR2 FYNNEI. The CDR3 covers 15 residues. The V end lost 6 bases, the J end lost 4 bases, and 16 bases lay between the germline ends. The CDR3 nucleotides are TGTGCCAGCAGCGACCCCGCAGGGGCCGGAAACACCATATATTTT. This gives the protein CASSDPAGAGNTIYF.

The V and J genes are TRBV29-1 and TRBJ1-2; possibly TRBD1 for D (6 bases). V was clipped by 2 bases and J by 4 bases, with 8 bases between them. Germline V gene data show CDR1 as SQVTM and CDR2 as ANQGSEA. This CDR3 region has 12 residues. The CDR3 loop reads CSVERGSYGYTF. DNA for the CDR3: TGCAGCGTTGAAAGGGGGAGCTATGGCTACACCTTC. The whole variable domain, remainder taken from reference TRBV29-1 and TRBJ1-2, is SAVISQKPSRDICQRGTSLTIQCQVDSQVTMMFWYRQQPGQSLTLIATANQGSEATYESGFVIDKFPISRPNLTFSTLTVSNMSPEDSSIYLCSVERGSYGYTFGSGTRLTVV.

There are a few counts of this clonotype. This chain joins TRBV3-1 and TRBJ2-7, with 11 bases aligning to TRBD2. The germline V gene encodes CDR1 LGHDT and CDR2 YNNKEL (reference sequence). The CDR3 spans 16 residues. Trimming removed 0 bases from V and 1 base from J; junction bases left unmatched: 2. CDR3 nucleotide sequence: TGTGCCAGCAGCCAAGATACTAGCGGGAGTTCCTACGAGCAGTACTTC. Its protein is CASSQDTSGSSYEQYF.

V usage is TRBV28 and J usage is TRBJ1-4; 10 bases line up with TRBD1. V was clipped by 6 bases and J by 7 bases; unmatched bases: 5. Per germline, CDR1 MDHEN and CDR2 SYDVKM. The CDR3 is 14 residues long. The CDR3 loop reads CASRLTGGGEKLFF. CDR3 DNA: TGTGCCAGCAGGTTGACAGGGGGCGGTGAAAAACTGTTTTTT.

This clonotype was recorded at least ten times. The chain recombines TRBV5-1 with TRBJ2-5; D call uncertain. Trimming took off 0 bases at V and 1 base at J, with 7 bases between the two ends. Germline-derived CDR1 and CDR2 are SGHRS and YFSETQ. The CDR3 covers 14 residues. The CDR3 sequence: CASSLGNSQETQYF. DNA of the CDR3: TGCGCCAGCAGCTTGGGGAACAGCCAAGAGACCCAGTACTTC.

The J gene is TRBJ2-5, the V gene TRBV3-1, with TRBD2 matching 10 bases. The CDR3 loop spans 16 amino acids. The V and J ends lost 5 bases and 1 base, in that order; junction bases with no gene match: 7. Germline V lookup: CDR1 LGHDT, CDR2 YNNKEL (reference sequence). CDR3 nucleotide sequence: TGTGCCAGCAGCTCTGCTAGCGGGGGCTTCCAAGAGACCCAGTACTTC. Protein sequence: CASSSASGGFQETQYF.

V and J are TRBV10-3 and TRBJ2-6; TRBD1 agrees at 9 bases. The CDR3 totals 19 residues. The germline CDR1 and CDR2 sequences are ENHRY and SYGVKD. The V gene end was trimmed by 5 bases and the J gene end by 2 bases; junction bases not matched to a gene: 13. CDR3 nucleotide sequence: TGTGCCATCAGTCGTGCTCCGGGACAGGGATCGACTGGGGCCAACGTCCTGACTTTC. It codes for CAISRAPGQGSTGANVLTF.

The chain has TRBV19 and TRBJ2-1; no definite D call. This CDR3 is built from 14 residues. Germline V gene lookup returns CDR1 LNHDA and CDR2 SQIVND (reference sequence). Trimming took off 3 bases at V and 5 bases at J, with 11 bases between the two ends. CDR3 loop: CASSMAYFDNEQFF. CDR3 sequence (DNA): TGTGCCAGTAGTATGGCCTATTTCGACAATGAGCAGTTCTTC. Looking up the rest from reference TRBV19 and TRBJ2-1 gives the full variable domain: DGGITQSPKYLFRKEGQNVTLSCEQNLNHDAMYWYRQDPGQGLRLIYYSQIVNDFQKGDIAEGYSVSREKKESFPLTVTSAQKNPTAFYLCASSMAYFDNEQFFGPGTRLTVL.

Only a few counts were recorded for this clonotype. The CDR3 end shows no conserved phenylalanine or tryptophan, and so a read error is likely. The DNA is omitted, as the CDR3 cannot be located on it reliably, and the CDR3 follows TCRdb's listing. The rearrangement uses TRBV29-1 and TRBJ1-1; no check of the table's D call, TRBD1, against the DNA was made. Germline CDR1 and CDR2: SQVTM and ANQGSEA. The CDR3 has 14 amino acids, counting both end residues. The chain's CDR3 is CSVRARELNTEAFL.

The rearrangement uses TRBV6-2 or TRBV6-3 and TRBJ2-7; D uncertain. Germline loops: CDR1 MNHEY, CDR2 SVGEGT. Trimming removed 3 bases at V and 3 bases at J, with 3 bases between. This CDR3 has 11 residues. The DNA of the CDR3 is TGTGCCAGCAGTTATTTCTACGAGCAGTACTTC. Amino acids: CASSYFYEQYF.

In its sample, this clonotype was seen many times. This sequence joins TRBV28 and TRBJ2-7, with 11 bases fitting TRBD1. The J segment lost 7 bases and the V segment lost 1 base, leaving 6 bases of the junction unmatched. The germline V gene has CDR1 MDHEN and CDR2 SYDVKM. The CDR3 is 15 residues long. For the CDR3, the DNA is TGTGCCAGCAGTTTATATCGGACAGGGGGCTTTGAGCAGTACTTC. Translated: CASSLYRTGGFEQYF.

The chain recombines TRBV6-2 or TRBV6-3 with TRBJ2-3, with 9 bases lining up with TRBD2. CDR3 length: 13 residues. The germline V gene encodes CDR1 MNHEY and CDR2 SVGEGT. J was trimmed by 6 bases and V by 7 bases; bases with no gene match: 5. The CDR3 DNA is TGTGCCAGCAAGGCGGGGGGGCCGGATACGCAGTATTTT. Protein sequence: CASKAGGPDTQYF.

This chain connects TRBV10-3 to TRBJ1-5, with 7 bases fitting TRBD1. The CDR3 has 14 residues. The germline V gene encodes CDR1 ENHRY and CDR2 SYGVKD. Unmatched junction bases numbered 3, after V lost 4 bases and J lost 3 bases. CDR3 sequence: CAISVGQNNQPQHF. CDR3 DNA: TGTGCCATCAGTGTGGGACAGAACAATCAGCCCCAGCATTTT.

This clonotype was counted at least ten times. The chain uses TRBV6-1 and TRBJ2-7; 9 positions match TRBD1. Germline values: CDR1 MNHNS, CDR2 SASEGT. V lost 6 bases, J lost 7 bases, and 13 bases stayed unmatched. The CDR3 runs 15 residues. The CDR3 DNA reads TGTGCCAGCAGACCCCGGGACAGGGAATTGAGGGAGCAGTACTTC. This translates into CASRPRDRELREQYF.

This clonotype was counted only a few times. The chain carries TRBV20-1 and TRBJ2-7; D is unresolved. Deletions cut 2 bases from V and 2 bases from J, with 7 bases between. Germline CDR1 and CDR2: DFQATT and SNEGSKA (reference sequence). This CDR3 is 12 amino acids long. This CDR3 is CSARPSPYEQYF. CDR3 sequence (DNA): TGCAGTGCTAGACCAAGTCCCTACGAGCAGTACTTC.

The gene calls are TRBV12-2 and TRBJ2-1; TRBD2 is the table's D call and was not checked against the DNA. TRBV12-2 has pseudogene status. This CDR3 is 17 amino acids long. CDR3 sequence reads: CASRLAPGTSGMGEQFF. The DNA for the CDR3 is TGTGCAAGTCGCTTAGCCCCCGGGACTAGCGGGATGGGTGAGCAGTTCTTC.

The chain employs TRBV7-2 and TRBJ2-3, with a possible D match to TRBD2 (6 bases). Trimming took off 3 bases at V and 7 bases at J, with 17 bases between the two ends. CDR1 and CDR2 from the germline V gene are SGHTA and FQGNSA. The CDR3 contains 15 residues. CDR3 DNA sequence: TGTGCCAGCAGCTTTGCCGGGAGCCCGAGGTATACGCAGTATTTT. Amino acid sequence: CASSFAGSPRYTQYF.